This T cell receptor (beta chain) was retrieved from a study of monozygotic twins with inflammatory bowel disease. The germline CDR1 and CDR2 sequences are SEHNR and FQNEAQ (reference sequence). The CDR3 is 14 amino acids. Reanalyzing the 5' RACE reads, TCRdb keeps one entry per CDR3 protein, without DNA. Its listing shows 330,000 or so distinct CDR3 sequences. This chain links TRBV7-9 with TRBJ2-5; without DNA, the TCRdb call of TRBD1 cannot be checked. The receptor was isolated from a human donor with ulcerative colitis or Crohn's disease, or a healthy co-twin of an affected twin (not recorded which). The material sequenced was blood. CDR3 loop: CASSSAPGLETQYF. Filled out from reference TRBV7-9 and TRBJ2-5, the complete variable domain reads DTGVSQNPRHKITKRGQNVTFRCDPISEHNRLYWYRQTLGQGPEFLTYFQNEAQLEKSRLLSDRFSAERPKGSFSTLEIQRTEQGDSAMYLCASSSAPGLETQYFGPGTRLLVL.